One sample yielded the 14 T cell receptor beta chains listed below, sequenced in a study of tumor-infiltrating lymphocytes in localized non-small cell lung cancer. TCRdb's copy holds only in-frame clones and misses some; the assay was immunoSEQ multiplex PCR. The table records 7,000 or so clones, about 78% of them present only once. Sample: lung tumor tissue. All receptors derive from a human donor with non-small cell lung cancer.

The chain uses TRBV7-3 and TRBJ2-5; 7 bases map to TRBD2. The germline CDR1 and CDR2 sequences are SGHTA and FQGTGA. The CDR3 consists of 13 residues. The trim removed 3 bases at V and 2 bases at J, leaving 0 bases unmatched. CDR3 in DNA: TGTGCCAGCAGCTTGGGGGGGCAAGAGACCCAGTACTTC. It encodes CASSLGGQETQYF.

Here the CDR3 reads CASRTETGSTGELFF. Here the CDR3 DNA reads TGTGCCAGCAGAACGGAGACAGGGTCCACCGGGGAGCTGTTTTTT. The V gene is TRBV6-6, the J gene TRBJ2-2, with 7 bases aligning to TRBD1. V gave up 6 bases and J gave up 4 bases; unmatched junction bases: 8. This CDR3 has 15 amino acids. Germline V gene sequence: CDR1 MNHNY, CDR2 SVGAGI (reference sequence).

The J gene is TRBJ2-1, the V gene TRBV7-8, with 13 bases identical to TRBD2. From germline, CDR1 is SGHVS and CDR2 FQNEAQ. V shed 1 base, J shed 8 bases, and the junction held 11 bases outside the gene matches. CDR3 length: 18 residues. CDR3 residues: CASSLVIGLAGAEDEQFF. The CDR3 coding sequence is TGTGCCAGCAGCTTAGTGATCGGACTAGCGGGAGCGGAAGATGAGCAGTTCTTC.

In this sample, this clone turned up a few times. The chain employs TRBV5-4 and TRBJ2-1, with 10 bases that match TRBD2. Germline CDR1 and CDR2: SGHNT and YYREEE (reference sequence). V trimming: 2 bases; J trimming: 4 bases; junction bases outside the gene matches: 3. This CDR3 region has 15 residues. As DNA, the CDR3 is TGTGCCAGCAGCTTTCGAGCGGGAGGGTACAATGAGCAGTTCTTC. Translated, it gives CASSFRAGGYNEQFF.

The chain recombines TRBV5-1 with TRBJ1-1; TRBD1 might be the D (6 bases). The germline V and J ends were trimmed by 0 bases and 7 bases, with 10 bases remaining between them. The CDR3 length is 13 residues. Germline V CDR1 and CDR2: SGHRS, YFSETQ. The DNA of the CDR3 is TGCGCCAGCAGCTTGGAAAGGGGGTTTGAAGCTTTCTTT. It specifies CASSLERGFEAFF.

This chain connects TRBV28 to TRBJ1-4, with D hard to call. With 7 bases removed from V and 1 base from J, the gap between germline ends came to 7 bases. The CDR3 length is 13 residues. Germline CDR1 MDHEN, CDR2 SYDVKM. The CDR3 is CASTGGTNEKLFF. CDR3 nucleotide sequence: TGTGCCAGCACAGGAGGAACTAATGAAAAACTGTTTTTT. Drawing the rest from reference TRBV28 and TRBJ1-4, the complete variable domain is DVKVTQSSRYLVKRTGEKVFLECVQDMDHENMFWYRQDPGLGLRLIYFSYDVKMKEKGDIPEGYSVSREKKERFSLILESASTNQTSMYLCASTGGTNEKLFFGSGTQLSVL.

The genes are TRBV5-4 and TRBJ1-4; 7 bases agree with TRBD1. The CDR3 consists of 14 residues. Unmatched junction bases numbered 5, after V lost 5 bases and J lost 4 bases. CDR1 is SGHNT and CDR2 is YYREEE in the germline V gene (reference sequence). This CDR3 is CASRSQGVNEKLFF. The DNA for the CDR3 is TGTGCCAGCAGATCCCAGGGGGTTAATGAAAAACTGTTTTTT.

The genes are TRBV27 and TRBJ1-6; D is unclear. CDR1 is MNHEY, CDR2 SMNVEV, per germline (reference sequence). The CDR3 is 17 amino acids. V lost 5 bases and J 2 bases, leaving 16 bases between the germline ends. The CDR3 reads CASSLDSGDTYNSPLHF. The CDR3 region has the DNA TGTGCCAGCAGTCTAGATTCCGGGGATACCTATAATTCACCCCTCCACTTT.

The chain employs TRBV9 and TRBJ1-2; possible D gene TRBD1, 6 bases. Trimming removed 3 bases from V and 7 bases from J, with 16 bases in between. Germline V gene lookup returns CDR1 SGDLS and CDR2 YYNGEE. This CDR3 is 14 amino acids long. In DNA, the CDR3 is TGTGCCAGCAGCGGACAGGTCGCGGGAGGTGGCTACACCTTC. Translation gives CASSGQVAGGGYTF.

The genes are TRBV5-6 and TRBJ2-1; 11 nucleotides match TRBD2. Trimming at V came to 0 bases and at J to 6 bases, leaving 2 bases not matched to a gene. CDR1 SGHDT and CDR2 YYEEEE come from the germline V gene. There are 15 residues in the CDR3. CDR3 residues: CASSLGLAGGNEQFF. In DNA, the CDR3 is TGTGCCAGCAGCTTGGGGCTAGCGGGGGGCAATGAGCAGTTCTTC.

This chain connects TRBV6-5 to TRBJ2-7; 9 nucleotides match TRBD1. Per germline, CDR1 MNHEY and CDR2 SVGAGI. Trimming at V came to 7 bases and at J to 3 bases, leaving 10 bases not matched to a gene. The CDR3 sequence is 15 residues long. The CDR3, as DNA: TGTGCCAGCACCTCTCCGGGACAGGGCATCTACGAGCAGTACTTC. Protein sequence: CASTSPGQGIYEQYF.

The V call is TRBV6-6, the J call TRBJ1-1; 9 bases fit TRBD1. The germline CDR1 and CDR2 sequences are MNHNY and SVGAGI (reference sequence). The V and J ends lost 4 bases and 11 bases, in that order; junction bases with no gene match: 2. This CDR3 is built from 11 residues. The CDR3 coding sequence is TGTGCCAGCAGTTTCGGACAGGGGGCTTTCTTT. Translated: CASSFGQGAFF.

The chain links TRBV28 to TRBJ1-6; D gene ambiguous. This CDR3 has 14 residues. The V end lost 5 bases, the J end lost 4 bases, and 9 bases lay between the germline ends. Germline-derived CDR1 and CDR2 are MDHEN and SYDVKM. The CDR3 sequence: CASSKGGYNSPLHF. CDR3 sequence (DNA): TGTGCCAGCAGTAAAGGCGGATATAATTCACCCCTCCACTTT.

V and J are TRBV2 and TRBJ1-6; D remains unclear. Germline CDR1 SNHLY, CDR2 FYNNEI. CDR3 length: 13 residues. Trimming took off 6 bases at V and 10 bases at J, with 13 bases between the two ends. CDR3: CASSLASDSPLHF. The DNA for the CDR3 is TGTGCCAGCAGCCTGGCTTCCGACTCACCCCTCCACTTT. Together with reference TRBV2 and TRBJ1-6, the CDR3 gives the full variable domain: EPEVTQTPSHQVTQMGQEVILRCVPISNHLYFYWYRQILGQKVEFLVSFYNNEISEKSEIFDDQFSVERPDGSNFTLKIRSTKLEDSAMYFCASSLASDSPLHFGNGTRLTVT.